The text below deals with one TCR beta chain. This may be a read error: a much more frequent sequence differs by one nucleotide. The data derive from a study of molecular identifiers for immune sequencing clone quantification. Sorting selected naive CD8 T cells with a CD8+CD4-CCR7+CD45RA+ phenotype. Bulk TCR libraries used previously described methods and listed TCR primers. Each CDR3 protein is one row after TCRdb ran MiXCR on the PCR reads. Altogether 490,000 or so distinct CDR3 sequences are present, 25% being singletons, with the ten largest covering around 0.8%. The CDR3 runs to 16 residues. Germline CDR1 reads MDHEN; CDR2 reads SYDVKM.

This chain connects TRBV28 to TRBJ1-5, with D possibly TRBD1 on 5 matching bases. The source is a human donor in good health. Some libraries in this study had Jurkat cell RNA spiked in. The sample taken for sequencing was naive CD8+ T cells from blood, with Jurkat cell RNA spiked in. The subset was: FACS-sorted CD8+CD4-CCR7+CD45RA+ naive T cells. The CDR3 loop is CAGSSRGTFRNQPQHF. In DNA, the CDR3 is TGTGCCGGCAGTTCCCGCGGGACTTTTAGGAATCAGCCCCAGCATTTT.